One sample yielded the 5 T cell receptor beta chains listed below, sequenced in a study of T-cell reconstitution after alpha-beta-depleted transplantation in children. Construction of the TCRbeta library involved unique molecular identifiers. TCRdb called the PCR reads again in MiXCR, with one record for every CDR3 protein. The sample includes about a million distinct CDR3 sequences, under 30% of them seen just once. The source material was PBMCs, mostly from graft donor cells, sampled 360 days after TCRalphabeta/CD19-depleted stem cell transplant. These receptors originate from a boy in the first two years of life who had a stem cell transplant for SCID, so the T cells may come from the graft donor.

The chain is built from TRBV11-3 and TRBJ2-1, with 14 bases fitting TRBD2. Trimming took 5 bases from V and 8 from J; bases not matched to a gene: 11. This CDR3 region has 17 residues. The germline gives CDR1 SGHNT, CDR2 YENEEA. In DNA, the CDR3 is TGTGCCAGCAGCCCTGGGACTAGCGGGGGACCTGTTCATGAGCAGTTCTTC. Its protein product is CASSPGTSGGPVHEQFF. The full variable domain, in which reference TRBV11-3 and TRBJ2-1 provide the parts outside the CDR3, is EAGVVQSPRYKIIEKKQPVAFWCNPISGHNTLYWYLQNLGQGPELLIRYENEEAVDDSQLPKDRFSAERLKGVDSTLKIQPAELGDSAVYLCASSPGTSGGPVHEQFFGPGTRLTVL.

The chain couples TRBV5-1 to TRBJ2-5; no definite D call. The CDR3 extends over 15 amino acids. V was trimmed by 0 bases and J by 1 base, leaving 10 bases between them. Per germline, CDR1 SGHRS and CDR2 YFSETQ. CDR3 region: CASSLVQAAQETQYF. The CDR3 DNA sequence: TGCGCCAGCAGCTTGGTCCAGGCGGCCCAAGAGACCCAGTACTTC.

This chain joins TRBV6-2 or TRBV6-3 and TRBJ2-5, with TRBD2 as a possible D gene (5 bases). The CDR3 consists of 16 residues. Germline V gene lookup returns CDR1 MNHEY and CDR2 SVGEGT. The V gene lost 0 bases and the J gene lost 5 bases, with 16 bases spanning the gap. CDR3: CASSYSDYSDGETQYF. CDR3 DNA sequence: TGTGCCAGCAGTTACTCTGACTACTCGGACGGGGAGACCCAGTACTTC.

The chain joins TRBV2 to TRBJ1-3; TRBD1 might be the D (5 bases). This CDR3 comprises 14 residues. CDR1 is SNHLY and CDR2 is FYNNEI in the germline V gene. Trimming pared 2 bases from V and 4 bases from J, leaving 9 bases between. CDR3 coding DNA: TGTGCCAGCAGTGAACGGGGGGACGGAAACACCATATATTTT. It encodes CASSERGDGNTIYF.

In this sample, this clonotype turned up a few times. V is TRBV5-1 and J is TRBJ2-3, with 13 bases fitting TRBD2. The CDR3 extends over 16 amino acids. Germline loops: CDR1 SGHRS, CDR2 YFSETQ. V gave up 4 bases and J gave up 5 bases; unmatched junction bases: 7. DNA of the CDR3: TGCGCCAGCAGCGGCGGGACTAGCGGGGAGCTAGATACGCAGTATTTT. Its translation: CASSGGTSGELDTQYF.